Here is one T cell receptor beta chain with its context. The antigen is not known. In the authors' workflow: The authors used CDR3 differences across clinicopathological groups to build a distant-metastasis classifier for papillary thyroid cancer. TCRdb re-clonotyped the PCR reads via MiXCR. Clone size and V and J calls follow TCRdb, not the original study. The data hold under 60,000 clones, with about 20% observed a single time. The data were obtained in a study of metastatic and nonmetastatic thyroid tumors. As for the study in general: It was across blood and tumor or nodule tissue from malignant and benign thyroid patients that repertoires were compared.

Treatment of any kind had been given to no patient before thyroid surgery. Study-wide points: Compared with benign nodules, malignant thyroid tumors were reported to have significantly higher TCR beta diversity in both blood and tumor.

V was cut by 5 bases and J by 8 bases, with 9 bases left in between. Germline V CDR1 and CDR2: MDHEN, SYDVKM. The CDR3 runs 12 residues. The V call is TRBV28, the J call TRBJ2-2; no clear D gene. The specimen sequenced was blood. The receptor's source is a male donor with papillary thyroid cancer or a benign thyroid nodule (not recorded which). Some clones in this sample may be carry-over from other donors' samples. The CDR3 sequence is CASSRRPGELFF. In DNA form, the CDR3 reads TGTGCCAGCAGTCGACGTCCGGGGGAGCTGTTTTTT.